Each of the 13 T cell receptor beta chains below was sequenced from the same sample in a study of T cells in Graves' hyperthyroidism and ophthalmopathy. Amplified regions were TCR beta CDR3 sequences from RNA transcripts. The HTBI set primed first-round TCR CDR3 RT-PCR. TCRdb re-derived calls from the multiplex PCR reads in MiXCR, one entry per CDR3 protein. The repertoire has roughly 380,000 distinct CDR3 sequences, about a sixth of them found once; the top ten carry 15% to 19%. Sequenced input: blood. The receptors were sampled from a woman in her forties with Graves' ophthalmopathy.

V is TRBV3-1 and J is TRBJ2-7; 8 bases fit TRBD2. CDR3 length equals 14 residues. CDR1 is LGHDT and CDR2 is YNNKEL in the germline V gene (reference sequence). V shed 5 bases, J shed 6 bases, and the junction held 9 bases outside the gene matches. CDR3 nucleotide sequence: TGTGCCAGCAGCGGAACCCAGCGGGAGTCCGAGCAGTACTTC. Translating it yields CASSGTQRESEQYF.

This clonotype has at least ten counts. V and J are TRBV15 and TRBJ2-7; 9 bases match TRBD1. This CDR3 has 15 residues. Germline CDR1 LNHNV, CDR2 YYDKDF (reference sequence). With V trimmed by 4 bases and J by 2 bases, 6 bases remained unmatched. In DNA, the CDR3 is TGTGCCACCAGCACCGACAGGGGGGGGACCTACGAGCAGTACTTC. This codes for CATSTDRGGTYEQYF.

This clonotype was picked up many times. The chain couples TRBV4-1 to TRBJ1-1; D is unclear. V lost 4 bases, J lost 5 bases, and 11 bases lay in between. Per the germline V gene, CDR1 is MGHRA and CDR2 is YSYEKL. The CDR3 is 13 residues long. CDR3 loop: CASSLSEGTEAFF. For the CDR3, the DNA is TGCGCCAGCAGCCTGAGCGAGGGTACTGAAGCTTTCTTT.

Many counts were recorded for this clonotype. The chain uses TRBV6-5 and TRBJ2-5; D uncertain. Per germline, CDR1 MNHEY and CDR2 SVGAGI. The CDR3 sequence is 12 residues long. V was trimmed by 7 bases and J by 2 bases, leaving 8 bases between them. CDR3 residues: CASKGQQETQYF. In DNA, the CDR3 is TGTGCCAGCAAGGGCCAGCAAGAGACCCAGTACTTC.

Turning to this clonotype: It may be a read error: a sequence one base away is much more abundant. CDR3 nucleotide sequence: TGTGCCAGCAGCCTCCGACTAGCGGGAAACTACGAGCAGTACTTC. Its protein product is CASSLRLAGNYEQYF. The gene calls are TRBV11-2 and TRBJ2-7; 11 positions agree with TRBD2. V lost 5 bases to trimming and J lost 3 bases; unmatched junction nucleotides: 6. This CDR3 region has 15 residues. The germline V gene encodes CDR1 SGHAT and CDR2 FQNNGV.

V gene TRBV24-1 combines with J gene TRBJ1-3; no firm D call. V was cut by 10 bases and J by 9 bases, with 6 bases left in between. Germline CDR1 KGHDR, CDR2 SFDVKD. CDR3 length: 9 residues. CDR3 in amino acids: CATAITIYF. Written as DNA, the CDR3 is TGTGCCACAGCGATCACCATATATTTT.

CDR3 amino acids: CASSPPDFEQYF. For the CDR3, the DNA is TGTGCCAGCAGTCCTCCCGACTTTGAGCAGTACTTC. This sequence joins TRBV28 and TRBJ2-7; no clear D. Germline V lookup: CDR1 MDHEN, CDR2 SYDVKM. CDR3 size: 12 residues. V lost 5 bases and J 7 bases, leaving 12 bases between the germline ends. The whole variable domain, filled in from reference TRBV28 and TRBJ2-7, reads DVKVTQSSRYLVKRTGEKVFLECVQDMDHENMFWYRQDPGLGLRLIYFSYDVKMKEKGDIPEGYSVSREKKERFSLILESASTNQTSMYLCASSPPDFEQYFGPGTRLTVT.

This clonotype was found many times. CDR3 in DNA: TGTGCCAGCAGTATACTAGGAGCTACCTACGAGCAGTACTTC. This codes for CASSILGATYEQYF. The V and J genes are TRBV12-3 or TRBV12-4 and TRBJ2-7; possibly TRBD2 for D (5 bases). V shed 5 bases and J shed 2 bases, with 13 bases lying between them. CDR3 length: 14 amino acids.

This clonotype appeared many times. The CDR3 sequence: CASSPRPNYGYTF. Here the CDR3 DNA reads TGTGCCAGCAGCCCACGCCCTAACTATGGCTACACCTTC. The V call is TRBV12-3 or TRBV12-4, the J call TRBJ1-2; D unresolved. The CDR3 has 13 residues. Trimming took 6 bases from V and 0 from J, leaving 8 bases between them.

The chain has TRBV27 and TRBJ2-7; 8 bases line up with TRBD2. The CDR3 totals 15 residues. V was clipped by 7 bases and J by 5 bases; unmatched bases: 13. CDR1 is MNHEY and CDR2 is SMNVEV in the germline V gene (reference sequence). This chain's CDR3 is CASIDTGLGADEQYF. The CDR3 DNA follows: TGTGCCAGCATAGATACGGGACTAGGGGCAGACGAGCAGTACTTC.

This sequence joins TRBV11-2 and TRBJ2-5; 10 positions agree with TRBD2. Trimming took 0 bases from V and 4 from J; bases not matched to a gene: 8. Looked up from germline, CDR1 is SGHAT and CDR2 is FQNNGV. This CDR3 has 17 residues. DNA for the CDR3: TGTGCCAGCAGCTTAGATTCGGGCCTAGCGGGAGCAGAGACCCAGTACTTC. This gives the protein CASSLDSGLAGAETQYF.

The chain recombines TRBV27 with TRBJ1-6; D remains unclear. The CDR3 extends over 13 amino acids. V lost 2 bases to trimming and J lost 8 bases, with 7 bases between them. Per the germline V gene, CDR1 is MNHEY and CDR2 is SMNVEV (reference sequence). This CDR3 reads CASSLGPHSPLHF. CDR3 DNA: TGTGCCAGCAGTTTAGGGCCACATTCACCCCTCCACTTT.

This clonotype showed up many times. The chain couples TRBV7-9 to TRBJ2-5, with TRBD2 matching over 7 bases. Germline values: CDR1 SEHNR, CDR2 FQNEAQ (reference sequence). V lost 2 bases and J lost 0; bases outside the gene matches: 0. This CDR3 is 14 amino acids long. As DNA, the CDR3 is TGTGCCAGCAGCTTACTAGCGGACCAAGAGACCCAGTACTTC. The encoded protein is CASSLLADQETQYF.